This entry features one T cell receptor (beta chain) sequence. A second PCR, run for roughly 7 to 12 cycles, used a sample-barcoded 5' primer plus a J-beta primer mix. TCRdb re-called the 5' RACE reads with MiXCR, one entry per CDR3 protein. The data contain hundreds of thousands of distinct CDR3 sequences, under 55% of them singletons. With V trimmed by 5 bases and J by 9 bases, 7 bases remained unmatched. This CDR3 contains 14 residues. Germline CDR1 LGHDT, CDR2 YNNKEL (reference sequence). The data belong to a study of blood T cells in healthy people across ages. Material: blood. The chain joins TRBV3-1 to TRBJ1-6, with 7 nucleotides matching TRBD1. The TCR was taken from a man in his 60s in good health. The CDR3 loop is CASSDRTGSSPLHF. The CDR3 DNA reads TGTGCCAGCAGCGATCGGACAGGTAGTTCACCCCTCCACTTT.